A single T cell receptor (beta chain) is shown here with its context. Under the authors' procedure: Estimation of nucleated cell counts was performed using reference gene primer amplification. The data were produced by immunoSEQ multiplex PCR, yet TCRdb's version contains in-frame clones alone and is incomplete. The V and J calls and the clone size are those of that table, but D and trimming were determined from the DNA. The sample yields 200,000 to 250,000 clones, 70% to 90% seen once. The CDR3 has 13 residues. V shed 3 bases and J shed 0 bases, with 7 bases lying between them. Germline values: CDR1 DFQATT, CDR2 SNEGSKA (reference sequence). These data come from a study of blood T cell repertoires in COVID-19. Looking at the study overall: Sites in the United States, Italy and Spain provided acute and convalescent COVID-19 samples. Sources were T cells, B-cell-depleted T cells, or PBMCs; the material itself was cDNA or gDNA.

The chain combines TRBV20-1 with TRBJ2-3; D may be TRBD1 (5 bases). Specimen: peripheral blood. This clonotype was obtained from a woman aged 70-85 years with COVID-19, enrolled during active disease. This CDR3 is CSASQGSTDTQYF. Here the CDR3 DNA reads TGCAGTGCTAGTCAGGGTAGCACAGATACGCAGTATTTT.